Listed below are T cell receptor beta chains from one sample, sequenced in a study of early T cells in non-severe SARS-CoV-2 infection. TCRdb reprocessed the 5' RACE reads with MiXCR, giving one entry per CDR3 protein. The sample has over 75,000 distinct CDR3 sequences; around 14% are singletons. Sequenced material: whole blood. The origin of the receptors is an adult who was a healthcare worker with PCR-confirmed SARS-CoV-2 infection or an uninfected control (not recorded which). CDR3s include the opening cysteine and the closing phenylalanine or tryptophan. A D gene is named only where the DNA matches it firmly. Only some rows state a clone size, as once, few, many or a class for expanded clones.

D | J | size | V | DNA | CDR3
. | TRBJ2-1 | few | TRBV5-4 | TGTGCCAGCAGAGCCGACTACCCCAATGAGCAGTTCTTC | CASRADYPNEQFF
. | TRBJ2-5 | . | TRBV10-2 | TGCGCCAGCACTCCCCAAATAGGTAGCGGATCGCAAGAGACCCAGTACTTC | CASTPQIGSGSQETQYF
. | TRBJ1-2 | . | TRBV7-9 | TGTGCCAGCAGCGACCCGAGAATCAACTATGGCTACACCTTC | CASSDPRINYGYTF
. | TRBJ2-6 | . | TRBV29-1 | TGCAGCGTCCAAGATTGGACACCGTCTGGGGCCAACGTCCTGACTTTC | CSVQDWTPSGANVLTF
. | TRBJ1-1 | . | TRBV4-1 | TGCGCCAGCAGCCAAGTCCGGGGGATAGGTGAAGCTTTCTTT | CASSQVRGIGEAFF
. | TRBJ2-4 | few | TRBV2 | TGTGCCAGCTATAACCCTCCGGGGATTCAGTACTTC | CASYNPPGIQYF
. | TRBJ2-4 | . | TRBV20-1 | TGCAGTGCCCCCGGGACAACCAAAAACATTCAGTACTTC | CSAPGTTKNIQYF
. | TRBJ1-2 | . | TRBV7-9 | TGTGCCAGCAGAGATTACCGGGAGAACTATGGCTACACCTTC | CASRDYRENYGYTF
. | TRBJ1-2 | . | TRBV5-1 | TGCGCCAGCAGCTCCGGGAATAACTATGGCTACACCTTC | CASSSGNNYGYTF
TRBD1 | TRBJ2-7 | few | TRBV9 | TGTGCCAGCAGCCGGGACAGGGAGAGCGAGCAGTACTTC | CASSRDRESEQYF